The present TCR beta chain was sequenced within a study of blood T cells in healthy people across ages. The use of a sample-barcoded 5' primer and a J-beta primer mix characterized a second PCR of about 6 to 11 cycles. TCRdb reprocessed the 5' RACE reads via MiXCR and lists one record per CDR3 protein. The data hold 1,300,000 or so distinct CDR3 sequences, with around 59% observed a single time. Input material: blood. The sequence was obtained from a man aged 18 to 29 in good health.

The CDR3 coding sequence is TGTGCCAGCAGTTATGCGCCCAGGGGGCGCGAGCAGTACTTC. Residues: CASSYAPRGREQYF. This sequence joins TRBV6-5 and TRBJ2-7; TRBD1 matches at 8 bases. Looked up from germline, CDR1 is MNHEY and CDR2 is SVGAGI. The V and J ends lost 3 bases and 6 bases, in that order; junction bases with no gene match: 7. The length of the CDR3 is 14 residues.